Detailed here is one T cell receptor (beta chain). This clonotype has just a few counts. This clone's antigen is unknown. Base qualities are not recorded, but no much larger clone differs from it by a single base. From the cysteine through the phenylalanine, the CDR3 covers 13 amino acids. Just CDR3 DNA is preserved here, 39 bases in frame from base 1. V loses 5 bases, J loses 6 bases, and the germline ends lie 13 bases apart. CDR1 and CDR2, per the germline V gene, are KGHSH and LQKENI. The source of the sample is a study of human T cells and chemical hapten exposure (dated by TCRdb to the early 2020s). For the wider study: For sensitization, 2% DPC in acetone was applied to a 2 cm by 2 cm area of upper inner arm skin. Patch testing was performed on the upper back with Finn chambers containing 0.01% DPC, and the patch tests were scored after 6 days according to International Contact Dermatitis Research Group standards. Blood samples were taken from patients before sensitization (week 0) and then at 2, 6 and about 24 weeks after DPC sensitization. Some 29 alopecia patients gave blood for TCR sequencing at one to four time points (pre-sensitization, 2, 6 and 24 weeks). The study tracked peripheral blood TCR repertoire changes in vivo during primary and secondary sensitization to the hapten diphenylcyclopropenone (DPC) in alopecia patients. Libraries were pooled for sequencing, and variation in per-sample TCR yields was attributed mainly to small differences in library volumes within the pool. Patients additionally received weekly therapeutic DPC doses to the scalp throughout the roughly 24-week study period. The mostly female patient cohort included alopecia areata with under or over 50% scalp involvement, alopecia totalis and alopecia universalis.

General findings and caveats noted by the study authors: After repeated subsampling, changes were observed in the strength of the expansion versus patch-test correlation and in the threshold at which the correlation became significant. All patients had alopecia, a presumed autoimmune disease, so their immune response might differ from that of healthy individuals. Patch test score was positively correlated with the number of PT1 expanded TCRs, with significance at thresholds 8, 16 and 32 but not at 4. Significantly more large CDR3 similarity clusters were formed by expanded TCRs than by pre-sensitization or healthy control sets, consistent with antigen-driven responses. No change with DPC sensitization was found in the number of TCRs above 1 in 1000 frequency, and no evidence of global repertoire structure alterations was found.

Libraries were prepared through RACE. This sample was sequenced with a NextSeq 500. During library preparation, unique molecular identifiers were attached to individual cDNA molecules so that TCRs could be counted quantitatively and reproducibly. From each blood RNA sample, both TCR alpha and TCR beta chains were sequenced. On the authors' methods: A median of approximately 96,000 TCRs per sample was observed, with a range of about 23,224 to 690,600. V, J and CDR3 annotation of the TCR reads was carried out using the Decombinator software suite. To make PS versus PT1 abundance plots, every sample was subsampled to the same number of TCRs (28,000). Expanded TCRs were defined as absent before sensitization and observed at least eight times at the 2-week time point. TCRdb itself trimmed the public reads at Q25 with fastp, ran MiXCR and retained productive beta chains. When rows share a CDR3 protein, they turn into one entry using the most common DNA and genes. TCRdb, not the original authors, processed these V and J calls. Counted in this sample were 300,000 to 400,000 distinct CDR3 sequences; 4% to 6% of them appeared once. Around 2.6% of the sample rests with the top ten.

The sample's time point label, decoded: pre-sensitization, week 0. The label giving this sample's treatment or condition can be read as: therapeutic diphenylcyclopropenone sensitization with weekly scalp DPC. At every patch-test visit, the blood draw took place before the patch test was put on. Patients were considered eligible if aged 18 to 70, diagnosed with alopecia and deemed suitable for DPC therapy, and patients were excluded if pregnant. Total RNA was extracted from unfractionated whole blood collected in Tempus Blood RNA tubes. The specimen was whole blood, collected in connection with sensitization to the hapten diphenylcyclopropenone (DPC). Recombination joined TRBV18 with TRBJ1-2; possibly the D gene is TRBD1, per 5 matching bases. This TCR derives from a woman in her forties or fifties with alopecia areata. Some clones in this sample may be carry-over from other donors' samples. The CDR3 is CASSGSGLDGYTF. The DNA reads TGTGCCAGCTCAGGGTCGGGACTTGATGGCTACACCTTC. Here the CDR3 is joined to the reference TRBV18 and TRBJ1-2 genes, and the full variable domain is: NAGVMQNPRHLVRRRGQEARLRCSPMKGHSHVYWYRQLPEEGLKFMVYLQKENIIDESGMPKERFSAEFPKEGPSILRIQQVVRGDSAAYFCASSGSGLDGYTFGSGTRLTVV.